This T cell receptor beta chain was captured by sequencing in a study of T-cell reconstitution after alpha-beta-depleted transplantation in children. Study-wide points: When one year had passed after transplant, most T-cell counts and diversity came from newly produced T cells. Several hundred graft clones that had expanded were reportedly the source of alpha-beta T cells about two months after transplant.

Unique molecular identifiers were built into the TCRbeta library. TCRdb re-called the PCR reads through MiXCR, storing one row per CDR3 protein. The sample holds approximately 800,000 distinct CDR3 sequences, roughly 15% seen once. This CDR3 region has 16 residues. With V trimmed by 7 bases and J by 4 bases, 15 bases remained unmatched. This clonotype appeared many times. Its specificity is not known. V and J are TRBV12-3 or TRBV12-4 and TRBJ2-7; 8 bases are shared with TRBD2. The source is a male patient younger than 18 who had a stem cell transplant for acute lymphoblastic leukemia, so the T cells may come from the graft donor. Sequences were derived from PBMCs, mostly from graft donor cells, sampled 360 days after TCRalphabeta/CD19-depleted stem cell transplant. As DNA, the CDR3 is TGTGCCAGCACCGAGTCCCCAGGGTCGGGAGGGTACGAGCAGTACTTC. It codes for CASTESPGSGGYEQYF.